This paragraph reports one T cell receptor beta chain. CDR3 length: 14 residues. The ends were cut back, 0 bases at V and 8 bases at J, with 8 bases in the middle. CDR1 and CDR2 from the germline V gene are LNHDA and SQIVND (reference sequence). Original processing methods: Researchers report that nucleated cell counts were estimated from reference gene primer amplification. Only in-frame clones appear in the TCRdb table, and some are missing; sequencing was by immunoSEQ multiplex PCR. For V, J and clone size, that table is used; D and trimming come from the DNA. The sample includes 190,000 or so clones, nearly 90% of them seen just once. These data are taken from a study of blood T cell repertoires in COVID-19.

The chain uses TRBV19 and TRBJ1-6, with a possible D match to TRBD1 (5 bases). Specimen: peripheral blood. The source of this sequence is a man between 45 and 60 years old with acute or convalescent COVID-19. Written as DNA, the CDR3 is TGTGCCAGTAGTATAGACCTCAGGGATTCACCCCTCCACTTT. It is translated as CASSIDLRDSPLHF.